This paragraph reports one T cell receptor (beta chain). Sequencing was performed with immunoSEQ multiplex PCR; in TCRdb, only in-frame clones are kept and a portion is missing. The data contain around 270,000 clones, over 70% of them singletons. Germline lookup yields CDR1 ENHRY and CDR2 SYGVKD. There are 16 residues in the CDR3. The trim removed 5 bases at V and 4 bases at J, leaving 12 bases unmatched. The data originate from a study of blood T cell repertoires in COVID-19. Study at large: Whether acute or convalescent, the COVID-19 samples came from the United States, Italy and Spain.

This chain joins TRBV10-3 and TRBJ1-1; 8 bases align to TRBD1. The source of this sequence is a woman between 40 and 55 years old who had been exposed to COVID-19. The sequenced sample consisted of PBMCs or T cells enriched from blood (not recorded which). This CDR3 reads CAISNGLGQGPTEAFF. As DNA, the CDR3 is TGTGCCATCAGTAACGGATTAGGACAGGGACCCACTGAAGCTTTCTTT.